This TCR beta chain was documented in a study of shared clonotypes between healthy human individuals. Study-wide findings and caveats: Rarefaction demonstrated incomplete sorted-subset sequencing despite large depth.

The CDR3 has 14 amino acids. The germline CDR1 and CDR2 sequences are MDHEN and SYDVKM. Trimming took 10 bases from V and 2 from J, leaving 12 bases between them. Sequencing used immunoSEQ multiplex PCR; TCRdb keeps in-frame clones, though not all of them. The data show 2 million to 2.5 million clones, with 90% to 95% seen just once and 0.13% held by the top ten. In regard to this clone: What it binds is not known.

The chain carries TRBV28 and TRBJ2-6; D is perhaps TRBD2 (5 bases). The clonotype was recovered from a young man in good health. The material sequenced was naive CD4+ T cells sorted from blood. This sample's subset: CD45RA+ positively selected. The CDR3 loop reads CATERGAGANVLTF. Here the CDR3 DNA reads TGTGCCACCGAACGGGGAGCTGGGGCCAACGTCCTGACTTTC.